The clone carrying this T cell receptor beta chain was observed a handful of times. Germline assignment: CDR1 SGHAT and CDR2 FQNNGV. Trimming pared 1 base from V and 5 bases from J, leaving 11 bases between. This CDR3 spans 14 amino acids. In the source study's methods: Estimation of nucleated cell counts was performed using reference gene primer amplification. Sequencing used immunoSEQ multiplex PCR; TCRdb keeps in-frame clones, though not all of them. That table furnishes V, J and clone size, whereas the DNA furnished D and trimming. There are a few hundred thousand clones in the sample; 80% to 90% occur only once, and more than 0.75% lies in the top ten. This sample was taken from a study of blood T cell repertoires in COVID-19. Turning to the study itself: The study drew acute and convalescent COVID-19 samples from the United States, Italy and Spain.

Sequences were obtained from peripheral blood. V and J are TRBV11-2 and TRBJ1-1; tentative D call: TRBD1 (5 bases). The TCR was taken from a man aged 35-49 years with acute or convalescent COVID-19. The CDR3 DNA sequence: TGTGCCAGCAGCTTAGTGGCATCAGGGACTGAAGCTTTCTTT. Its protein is CASSLVASGTEAFF.